The subject of this entry is one T cell receptor (beta chain). Its antigen remains unknown. The data belong to a study of T cell responses to AZD1222 COVID-19 vaccine. As for the study in general: Second-dose recipients at about 4 or about 12 weeks were treated as one pooled group. Points from the study as a whole: Most donors were white British and more were female, and clonal diversity was possibly underestimated. Reportedly, nearly half of unique spike TCRs recognized epitopes outside B.1.351/B.1.1.7 mutations.

Here immunoSEQ multiplex PCR was the method, and the copy in TCRdb shows in-frame clones only, minus some. The table records about 130,000 clones, 84% of them present only once. The CDR3 contains 14 residues. The V end lost 7 bases, the J end lost 0 bases, and 13 bases lay between the germline ends. Germline CDR1 reads SGHRS; CDR2 reads YFSETQ. Here the sequenced sample was peripheral blood, taken on day 0 of AZD1222 vaccination. The rearrangement links TRBV5-1 to TRBJ1-1; D unclear. This TCR derives from an adult in good health. CDR3 sequence (DNA): TGCGCCAGCCGTTATGGCGTGGTGAACACTGAAGCTTTCTTT. Translating it yields CASRYGVVNTEAFF.